Detailed here is one TCR beta chain. Its antigen is still unknown. This sample is drawn from a study of OX40 agonist ivuxolimab in advanced cancers. Germline CDR1 SGHNT, CDR2 YENEEA. V lost 3 bases and J 3 bases, leaving 9 bases between the germline ends. The CDR3 totals 13 residues. Study-wide results and caveats: Antigens targeted by the expanded peripheral T cells were not determined.

Clones were read by immunoSEQ multiplex PCR, and TCRdb kept only the in-frame ones, dropping some. The sample has under 150,000 clones; approximately 90% are singletons. The chain is built from TRBV11-3 and TRBJ2-7; D perhaps matches TRBD1 (6 bases). Specimen: CD4+ or CD8+ T cells sorted from blood, collected in a trial of the OX40 agonist ivuxolimab. The clonotype was recovered from an adult with an advanced solid tumor such as melanoma, head and neck, liver or kidney cancer. The CDR3 loop reads CASSLDSHYEQYF. The CDR3 coding sequence is TGTGCCAGCAGCTTGGACAGCCACTACGAGCAGTACTTC.